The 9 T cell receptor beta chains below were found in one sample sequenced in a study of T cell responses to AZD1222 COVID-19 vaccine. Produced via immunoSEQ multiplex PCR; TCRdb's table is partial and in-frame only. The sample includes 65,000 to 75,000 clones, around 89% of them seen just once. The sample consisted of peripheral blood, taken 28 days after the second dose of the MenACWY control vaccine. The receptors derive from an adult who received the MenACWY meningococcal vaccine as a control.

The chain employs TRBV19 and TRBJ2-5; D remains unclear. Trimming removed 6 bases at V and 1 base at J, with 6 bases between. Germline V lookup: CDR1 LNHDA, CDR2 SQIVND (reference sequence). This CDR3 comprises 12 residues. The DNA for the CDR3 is TGTGCCAGTAGCTCAGCCCAAGAGACCCAGTACTTC. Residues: CASSSAQETQYF. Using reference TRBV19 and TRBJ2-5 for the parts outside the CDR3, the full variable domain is DGGITQSPKYLFRKEGQNVTLSCEQNLNHDAMYWYRQDPGQGLRLIYYSQIVNDFQKGDIAEGYSVSREKKESFPLTVTSAQKNPTAFYLCASSSAQETQYFGPGTRLLVL.

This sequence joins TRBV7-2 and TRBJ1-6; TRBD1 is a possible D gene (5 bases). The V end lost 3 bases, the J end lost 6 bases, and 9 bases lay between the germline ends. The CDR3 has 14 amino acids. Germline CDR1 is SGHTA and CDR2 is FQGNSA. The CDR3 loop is CASSLFRANSPLHF. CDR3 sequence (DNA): TGTGCCAGCAGCTTGTTCAGGGCTAATTCACCCCTCCACTTT.

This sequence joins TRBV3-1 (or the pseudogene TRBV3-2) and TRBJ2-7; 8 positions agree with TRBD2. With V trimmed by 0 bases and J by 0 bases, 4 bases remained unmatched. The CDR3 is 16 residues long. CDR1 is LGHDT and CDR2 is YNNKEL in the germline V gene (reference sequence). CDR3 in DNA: TGTGCCAGCAGCCAAGAAGCTGGGACTAGCTCCTACGAGCAGTACTTC. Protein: CASSQEAGTSSYEQYF.

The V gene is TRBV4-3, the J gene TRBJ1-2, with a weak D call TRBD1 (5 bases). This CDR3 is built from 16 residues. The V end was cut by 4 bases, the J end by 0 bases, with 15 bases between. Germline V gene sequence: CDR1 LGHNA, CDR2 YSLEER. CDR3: CASSLGPRDANYGYTF. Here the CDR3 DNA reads TGCGCCAGCAGCCTAGGGCCCAGGGATGCTAACTATGGCTACACCTTC.

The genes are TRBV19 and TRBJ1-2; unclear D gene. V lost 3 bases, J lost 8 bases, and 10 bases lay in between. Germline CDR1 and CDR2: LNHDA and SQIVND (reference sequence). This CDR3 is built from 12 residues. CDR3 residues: CASSIWDGGYTF. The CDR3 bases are TGTGCCAGTAGTATTTGGGATGGCGGCTACACCTTC.

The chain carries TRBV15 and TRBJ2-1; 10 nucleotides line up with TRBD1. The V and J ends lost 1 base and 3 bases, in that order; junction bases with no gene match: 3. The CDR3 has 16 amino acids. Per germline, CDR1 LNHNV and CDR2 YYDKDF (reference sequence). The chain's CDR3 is CATSRAGTGDYNEQFF. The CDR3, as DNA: TGTGCCACCAGCAGAGCCGGGACAGGGGACTACAATGAGCAGTTCTTC.

The DNA of the CDR3 is TGTGCCAGCAGTGACGGCGGGAGATGGACTGAAGCTTTCTTT. As protein: CASSDGGRWTEAFF. The gene calls are TRBV6-1 and TRBJ1-1; no reliable D call. The V gene lost 3 bases and the J gene lost 5 bases, with 13 bases spanning the gap. The CDR3 runs 14 residues. Germline lookup yields CDR1 MNHNS and CDR2 SASEGT.

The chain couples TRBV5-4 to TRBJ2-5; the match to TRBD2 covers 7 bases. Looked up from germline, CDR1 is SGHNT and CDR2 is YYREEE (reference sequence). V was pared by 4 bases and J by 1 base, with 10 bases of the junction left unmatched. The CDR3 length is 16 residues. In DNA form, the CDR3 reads TGTGCCAGCAGCCCCCGTATTAGCGGGCTCCAAGAGACCCAGTACTTC. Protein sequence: CASSPRISGLQETQYF.

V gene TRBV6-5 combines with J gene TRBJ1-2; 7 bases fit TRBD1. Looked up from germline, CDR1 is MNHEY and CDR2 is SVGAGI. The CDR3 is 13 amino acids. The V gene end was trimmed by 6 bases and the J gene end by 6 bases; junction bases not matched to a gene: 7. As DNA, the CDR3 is TGTGCCAGCAGGGCCACAGGGGAAGATGGCTACACCTTC. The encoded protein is CASRATGEDGYTF.